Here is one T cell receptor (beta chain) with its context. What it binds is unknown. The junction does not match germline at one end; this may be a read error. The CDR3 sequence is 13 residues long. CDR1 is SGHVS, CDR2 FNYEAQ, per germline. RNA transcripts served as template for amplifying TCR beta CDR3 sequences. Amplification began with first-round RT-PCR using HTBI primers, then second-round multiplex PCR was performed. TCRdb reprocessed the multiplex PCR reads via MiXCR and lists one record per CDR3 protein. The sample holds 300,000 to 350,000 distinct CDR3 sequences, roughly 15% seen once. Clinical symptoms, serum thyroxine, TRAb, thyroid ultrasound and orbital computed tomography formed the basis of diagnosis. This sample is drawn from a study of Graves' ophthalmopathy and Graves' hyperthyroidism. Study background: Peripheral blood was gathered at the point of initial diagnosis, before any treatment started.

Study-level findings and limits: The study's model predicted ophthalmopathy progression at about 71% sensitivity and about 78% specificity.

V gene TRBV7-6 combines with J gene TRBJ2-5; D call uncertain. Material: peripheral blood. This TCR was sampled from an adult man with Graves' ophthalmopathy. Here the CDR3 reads CARSPSLRETQYF. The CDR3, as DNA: TGTGCCAGAAGCCCTAGTCTTCGAGAGACTCAGTACTTC.